Sequencing of this TCR beta chain was carried out in a study of blood T cell repertoires in COVID-19. Study as a whole: The United States, Italy and Spain provided the acute and convalescent COVID-19 samples.

The CDR3 sequence is 14 residues long. V gave up 6 bases and J gave up 8 bases, with 16 bases separating them. CDR1 is MDHEN and CDR2 is SYDVKM in the germline V gene. Assay: immunoSEQ multiplex PCR; the TCRdb copy retains only in-frame clones and omits some. The profile shows more than 90,000 clones, approximately 90% of them singletons. V usage is TRBV28 and J usage is TRBJ1-4; D perhaps matches TRBD1 (5 bases). The source of this sequence is a human donor in a cohort sampled during active COVID-19. Sequencing was done on a sample of peripheral blood. The CDR3 is CASRGQGGEEKLFF. CDR3 DNA sequence: TGTGCCAGCAGGGGGCAGGGTGGCGAGGAAAAACTGTTTTTT.